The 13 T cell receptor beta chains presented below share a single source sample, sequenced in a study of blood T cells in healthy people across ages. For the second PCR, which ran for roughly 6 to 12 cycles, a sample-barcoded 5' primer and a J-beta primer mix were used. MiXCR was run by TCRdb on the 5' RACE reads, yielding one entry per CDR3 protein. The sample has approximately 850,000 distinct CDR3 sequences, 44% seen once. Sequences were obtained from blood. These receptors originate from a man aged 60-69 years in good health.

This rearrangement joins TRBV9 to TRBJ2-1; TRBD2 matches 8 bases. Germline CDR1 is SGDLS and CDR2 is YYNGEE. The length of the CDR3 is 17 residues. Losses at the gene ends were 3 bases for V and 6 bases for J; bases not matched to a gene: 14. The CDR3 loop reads CASSAFLFAGGVNEQFF. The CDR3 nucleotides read TGTGCCAGCAGCGCTTTTCTCTTTGCCGGGGGGGTCAATGAGCAGTTCTTC.

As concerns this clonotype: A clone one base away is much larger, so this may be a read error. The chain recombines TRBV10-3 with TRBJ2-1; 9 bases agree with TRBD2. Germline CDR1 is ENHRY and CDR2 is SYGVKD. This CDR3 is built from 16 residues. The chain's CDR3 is CAVSESASGDLNEQFF. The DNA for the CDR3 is TGTGCCGTCAGTGAGTCGGCTAGCGGGGACCTCAATGAGCAGTTCTTC.

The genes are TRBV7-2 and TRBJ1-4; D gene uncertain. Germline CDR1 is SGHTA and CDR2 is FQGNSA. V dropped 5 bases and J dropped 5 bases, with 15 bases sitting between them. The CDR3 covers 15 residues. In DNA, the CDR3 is TGTGCCAGCAGCCTAGTGGGCTATTACAATGAAAAACTGTTTTTT. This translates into CASSLVGYYNEKLFF.

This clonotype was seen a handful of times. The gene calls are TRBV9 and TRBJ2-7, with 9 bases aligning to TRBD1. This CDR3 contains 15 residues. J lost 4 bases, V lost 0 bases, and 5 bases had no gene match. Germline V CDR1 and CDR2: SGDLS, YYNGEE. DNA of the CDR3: TGTGCCAGCAGCGTAGGGGGACAGGGTGGATACGAGCAGTACTTC. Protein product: CASSVGGQGGYEQYF.

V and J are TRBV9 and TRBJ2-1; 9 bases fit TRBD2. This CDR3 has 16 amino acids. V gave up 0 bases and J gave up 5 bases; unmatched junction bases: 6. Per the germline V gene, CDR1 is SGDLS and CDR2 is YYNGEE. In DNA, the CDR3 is TGTGCCAGCAGCGTAGCTCTTGCGGGGGGGGACAATGAGCAGTTCTTC. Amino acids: CASSVALAGGDNEQFF.

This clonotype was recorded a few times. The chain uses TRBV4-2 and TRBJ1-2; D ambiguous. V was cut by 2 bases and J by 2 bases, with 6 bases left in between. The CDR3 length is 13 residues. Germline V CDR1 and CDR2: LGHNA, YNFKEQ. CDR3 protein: CASSQPGNYGYTF. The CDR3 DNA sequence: TGTGCCAGCAGCCAACCGGGAAACTATGGCTACACCTTC.

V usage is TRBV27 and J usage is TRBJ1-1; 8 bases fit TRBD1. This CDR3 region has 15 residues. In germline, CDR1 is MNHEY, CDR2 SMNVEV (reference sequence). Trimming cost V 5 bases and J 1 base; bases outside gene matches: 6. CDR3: CASSGHGTGNTEAFF. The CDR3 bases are TGTGCCAGCAGTGGTCATGGGACAGGGAACACTGAAGCTTTCTTT.

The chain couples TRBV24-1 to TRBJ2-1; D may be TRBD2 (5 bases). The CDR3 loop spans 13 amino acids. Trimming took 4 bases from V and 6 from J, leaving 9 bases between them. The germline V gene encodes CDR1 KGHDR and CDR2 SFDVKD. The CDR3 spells CATSEGASNEQFF. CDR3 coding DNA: TGTGCCACCAGTGAGGGAGCTTCCAATGAGCAGTTCTTC.

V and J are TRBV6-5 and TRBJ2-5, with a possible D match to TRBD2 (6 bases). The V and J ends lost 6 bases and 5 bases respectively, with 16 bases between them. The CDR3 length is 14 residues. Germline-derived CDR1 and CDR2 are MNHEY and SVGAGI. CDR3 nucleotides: TGTGCCAGCAGCCAACTAGCTCAACCGGAGACCCAGTACTTC. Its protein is CASSQLAQPETQYF.

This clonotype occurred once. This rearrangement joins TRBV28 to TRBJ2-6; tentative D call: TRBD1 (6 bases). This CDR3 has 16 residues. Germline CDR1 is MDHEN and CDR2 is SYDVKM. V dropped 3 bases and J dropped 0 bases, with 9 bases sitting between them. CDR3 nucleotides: TGTGCCAGCAGTTTCATAGGGGGCTCTGGGGCCAACGTCCTGACTTTC. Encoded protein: CASSFIGGSGANVLTF.

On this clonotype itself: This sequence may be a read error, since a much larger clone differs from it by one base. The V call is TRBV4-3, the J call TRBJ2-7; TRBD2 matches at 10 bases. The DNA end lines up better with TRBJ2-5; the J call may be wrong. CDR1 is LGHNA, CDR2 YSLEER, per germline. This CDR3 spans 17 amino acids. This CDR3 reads CASSQGPSGGARETQYF. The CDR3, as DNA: TGCGCCAGCAGCCAAGGTCCTAGCGGGGGAGCTCGAGAGACCCAGTACTTC.

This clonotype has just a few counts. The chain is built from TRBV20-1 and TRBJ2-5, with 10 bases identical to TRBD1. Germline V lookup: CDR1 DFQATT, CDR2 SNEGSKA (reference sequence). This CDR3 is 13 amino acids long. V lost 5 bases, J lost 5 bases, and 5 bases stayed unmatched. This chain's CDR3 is CSARQGAGETQYF. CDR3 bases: TGCAGTGCTCGACAGGGGGCGGGGGAGACCCAGTACTTC.

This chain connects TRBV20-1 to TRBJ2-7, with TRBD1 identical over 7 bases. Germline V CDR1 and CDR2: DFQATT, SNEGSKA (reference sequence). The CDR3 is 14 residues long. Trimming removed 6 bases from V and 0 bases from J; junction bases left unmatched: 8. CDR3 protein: CSALRQGNSYEQYF. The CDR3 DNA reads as TGCAGTGCCCTTCGACAGGGCAACTCCTACGAGCAGTACTTC.